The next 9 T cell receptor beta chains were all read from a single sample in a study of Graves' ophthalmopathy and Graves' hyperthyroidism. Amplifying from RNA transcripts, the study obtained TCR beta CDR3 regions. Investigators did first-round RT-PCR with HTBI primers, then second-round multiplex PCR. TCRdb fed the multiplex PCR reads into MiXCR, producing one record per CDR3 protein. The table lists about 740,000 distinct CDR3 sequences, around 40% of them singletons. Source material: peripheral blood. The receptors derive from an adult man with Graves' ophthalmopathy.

DNA for the CDR3: TGCAGCATCGGACAGGGCTATGGCTACACCTTC. It specifies CSIGQGYGYTF. The chain joins TRBV29-1 to TRBJ1-2; 8 nucleotides align to TRBD1. The CDR3 is made up of 11 amino acids. V lost 8 bases, J lost 4 bases, and 3 bases stayed unmatched. Germline lookup yields CDR1 SQVTM and CDR2 ANQGSEA.

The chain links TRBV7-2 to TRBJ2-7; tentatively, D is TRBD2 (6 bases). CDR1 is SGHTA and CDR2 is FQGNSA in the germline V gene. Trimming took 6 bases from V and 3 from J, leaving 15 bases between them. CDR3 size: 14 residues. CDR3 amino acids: CASSSPGTVYEQYF. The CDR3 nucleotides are TGTGCCAGCAGTTCACCGGGGACTGTCTACGAGCAGTACTTC.

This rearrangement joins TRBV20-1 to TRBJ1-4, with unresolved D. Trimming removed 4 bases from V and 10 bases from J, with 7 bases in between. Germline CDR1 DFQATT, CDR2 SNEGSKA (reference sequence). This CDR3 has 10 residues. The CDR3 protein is CSATQVKLFF. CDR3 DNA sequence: TGCAGTGCTACGCAGGTAAAACTGTTTTTT.

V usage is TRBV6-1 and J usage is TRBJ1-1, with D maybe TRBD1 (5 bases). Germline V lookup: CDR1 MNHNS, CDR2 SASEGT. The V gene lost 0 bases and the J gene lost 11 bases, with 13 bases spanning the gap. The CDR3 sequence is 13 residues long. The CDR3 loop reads CASSEALDSGAFF. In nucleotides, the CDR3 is TGTGCCAGCAGTGAAGCGCTAGACAGTGGGGCTTTCTTT.

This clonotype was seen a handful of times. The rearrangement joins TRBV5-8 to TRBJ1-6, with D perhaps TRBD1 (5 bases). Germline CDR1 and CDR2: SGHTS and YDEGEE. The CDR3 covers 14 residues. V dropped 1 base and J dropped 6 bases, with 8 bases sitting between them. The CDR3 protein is CASSLRQPNSPLHF. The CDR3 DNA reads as TGTGCCAGCAGCTTGAGACAGCCTAATTCACCCCTCCACTTT. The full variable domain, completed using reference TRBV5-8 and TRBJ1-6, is EAGVTQSPTHLIKTRGQQATLRCSPISGHTSVYWYQQALGLGLQFLLWYDEGEERNRGNFPPRFSGRQFPNYSSELNVNALELEDSALYLCASSLRQPNSPLHFGNGTRLTVT.

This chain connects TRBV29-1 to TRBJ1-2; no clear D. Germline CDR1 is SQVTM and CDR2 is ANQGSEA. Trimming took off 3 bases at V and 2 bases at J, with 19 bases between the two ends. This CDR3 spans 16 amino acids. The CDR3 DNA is TGCAGCGTTGATCCGGCCCTAGGGATTGTCAACTATGGCTACACCTTC. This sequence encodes CSVDPALGIVNYGYTF.

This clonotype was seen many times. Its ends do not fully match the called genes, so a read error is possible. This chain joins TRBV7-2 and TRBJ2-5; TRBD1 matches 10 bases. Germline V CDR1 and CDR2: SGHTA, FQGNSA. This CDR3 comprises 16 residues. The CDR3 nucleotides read TGTGCCAGCAGCTCAGCCTTGGGACAGGGGTTCAAGGGGGTCGACTTC. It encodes CASSSALGQGFKGVDF.

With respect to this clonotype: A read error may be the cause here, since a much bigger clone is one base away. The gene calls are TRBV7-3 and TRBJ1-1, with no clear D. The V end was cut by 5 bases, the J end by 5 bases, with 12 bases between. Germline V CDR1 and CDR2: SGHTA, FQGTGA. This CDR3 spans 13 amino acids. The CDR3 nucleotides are TGTGCCAGCAGCCCCCGGACGGGTACTGAAGCTTTCTTT. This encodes CASSPRTGTEAFF.

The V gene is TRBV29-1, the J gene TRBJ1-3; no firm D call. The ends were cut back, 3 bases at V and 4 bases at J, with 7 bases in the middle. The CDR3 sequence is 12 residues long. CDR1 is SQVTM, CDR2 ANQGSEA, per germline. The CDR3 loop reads CSVELGGNTIYF. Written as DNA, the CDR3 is TGCAGCGTTGAGTTGGGAGGAAACACCATATATTTT.